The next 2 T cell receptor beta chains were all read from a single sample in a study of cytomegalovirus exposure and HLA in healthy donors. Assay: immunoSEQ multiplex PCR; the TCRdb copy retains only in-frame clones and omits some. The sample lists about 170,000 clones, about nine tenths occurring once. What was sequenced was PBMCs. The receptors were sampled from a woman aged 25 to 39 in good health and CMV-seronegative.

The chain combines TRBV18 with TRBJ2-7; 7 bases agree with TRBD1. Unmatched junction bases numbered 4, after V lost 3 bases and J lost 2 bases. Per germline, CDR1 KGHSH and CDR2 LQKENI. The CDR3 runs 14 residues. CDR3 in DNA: TGTGCCAGCTCACCCGGACAGGCCGCCTACGAGCAGTACTTC. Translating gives CASSPGQAAYEQYF.

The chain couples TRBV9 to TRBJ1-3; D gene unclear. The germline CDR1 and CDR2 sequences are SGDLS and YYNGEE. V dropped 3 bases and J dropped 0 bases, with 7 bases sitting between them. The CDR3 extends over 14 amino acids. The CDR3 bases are TGTGCCAGCAGCGAGACCAGCTCTGGAAACACCATATATTTT. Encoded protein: CASSETSSGNTIYF.